The next 25 T cell receptor beta chains were all read from a single sample in a study of shared clonotypes between healthy human individuals. Repertoires were generated with immunoSEQ multiplex PCR, while TCRdb's copy carries only in-frame clones and drops some. The sample lists 400,000 to 550,000 clones, less than 80% occurring once. The sequencing sample was made of PBMCs. The receptors here all came from a woman aged 40-49 years in good health. Some clones in this sample may be carry-over from other donors' samples.

The chain has TRBV5-4 and TRBJ1-1, with 8 bases identical to TRBD1. Germline trimming cut 0 bases from V and 0 bases from J; bases unmatched to any gene: 7. Germline CDR1 SGHNT, CDR2 YYREEE (reference sequence). CDR3 length: 17 residues. CDR3 in DNA: TGTGCCAGCAGCTTGGGTTCCCTGGACAGGGTGAACACTGAAGCTTTCTTT. This translates into CASSLGSLDRVNTEAFF.

This clone appeared once. This rearrangement joins TRBV2 to TRBJ2-5, with D hard to call. This CDR3 has 10 amino acids. Trimming shortened V by 8 bases and J by 6 bases, and 7 bases separated the two germline ends. Germline V gene lookup returns CDR1 SNHLY and CDR2 FYNNEI. The CDR3, as DNA: TGTGCCAGCGGTCCCCAGACCCAGTACTTC. This translates into CASGPQTQYF.

Turning to this clone: A far larger clone is off by one base, so a read error is likely. Distinct nucleotide sequences in the sample also encode this CDR3. The rearrangement uses TRBV6-5 and TRBJ2-7; a weak D match, TRBD2 (5 bases). CDR1 is MNHEY, CDR2 SVGAGI, per germline. This CDR3 region has 15 residues. V was shortened by 6 bases and J by 1 base, with 16 bases between the two germline ends. CDR3 amino acids: CASSVSTDSSYEQYF. The CDR3, as DNA: TGTGCCAGCAGCGTTTCTACGGACTCATCCTACGAGCAGTACTTC.

This clone was recorded a few times. CDR3 in DNA: TGTGCCAGCACCAGTAGCGTATCATCCTACAATGAGCAGTTCTTC. This translates into CASTSSVSSYNEQFF. The V call is TRBV28, the J call TRBJ2-1, with D possibly matching TRBD2 (5 bases). CDR1 is MDHEN and CDR2 is SYDVKM in the germline V gene. V was cut by 7 bases and J by 1 base, with 14 bases left in between. The CDR3 is 15 amino acids.

V gene TRBV7-2 combines with J gene TRBJ2-1; TRBD2 matches 7 bases. The V segment lost 2 bases and the J segment 10 bases; nucleotides outside the gene matches: 5. Germline assignment: CDR1 SGHTA and CDR2 FQGNSA. The CDR3 contains 13 residues. The CDR3: CASSLTPGLEQFF. For the CDR3, the DNA is TGTGCCAGCAGCTTAACCCCGGGACTAGAGCAGTTCTTC. Full variable domain (remainder filled in from reference TRBV7-2 and TRBJ2-1): GAGVSQSPSNKVTEKGKDVELRCDPISGHTALYWYRQSLGQGLEFLIYFQGNSAPDKSGLPSDRFSAERTGGSVSTLTIQRTQQEDSAVYLCASSLTPGLEQFFGPGTRLTVL.

The rearrangement joins TRBV6-4 to TRBJ1-2; 7 bases map to TRBD1. The CDR3 spans 14 residues. Trimming at V came to 6 bases and at J to 7 bases, leaving 11 bases not matched to a gene. CDR1 MRHNA and CDR2 SNTAGT come from the germline V gene. The CDR3 coding sequence is TGTGCCAGCAGGGTAACGGGACAGTCATCTGGCTACACCTTC. Encoded protein: CASRVTGQSSGYTF.

This chain connects TRBV4-3 to TRBJ2-7; D is perhaps TRBD1 or TRBD2 (6 bases each). Trimming took off 0 bases at V and 7 bases at J, with 13 bases between the two ends. The CDR3 is 14 amino acids. The V gene's germline CDR1 is LGHNA and CDR2 YSLEER. The CDR3 region has the DNA TGCGCCAGCAGCCAAGATCACAGGGAGGAGGAGCAGTACTTC. As protein: CASSQDHREEEQYF.

This chain connects TRBV11-2 to TRBJ2-7; 7 positions match TRBD1. V shed 5 bases, J shed 1 base, and the junction held 8 bases outside the gene matches. Germline CDR1 SGHAT, CDR2 FQNNGV. The CDR3 covers 15 residues. The CDR3 DNA sequence: TGTGCCAGCAGCGACACCGGGACAGTATCCTACGAGCAGTACTTC. As protein: CASSDTGTVSYEQYF.

The V gene is TRBV5-6, the J gene TRBJ1-2, with TRBD1 identical over 8 bases. The ends lost 4 bases at V and 7 bases at J; junction bases unmatched: 12. Germline-derived CDR1 and CDR2 are SGHDT and YYEEEE. CDR3 size: 15 residues. The CDR3 reads CASSHRQGLLGGYTF. The CDR3 DNA is TGTGCCAGCAGCCACAGACAGGGGTTACTTGGTGGCTACACCTTC.

The V call is TRBV5-6, the J call TRBJ2-1, with D unclear. Trimming shortened V by 0 bases and J by 10 bases, and 5 bases separated the two germline ends. The germline V gene encodes CDR1 SGHDT and CDR2 YYEEEE. The CDR3 has 11 residues. The CDR3 loop is CASSLEQEQFF. Written as DNA, the CDR3 is TGTGCCAGCAGCTTGGAACAAGAGCAGTTCTTC.

The chain employs TRBV19 and TRBJ2-6, with 7 bases lining up with TRBD2. Germline lookup yields CDR1 LNHDA and CDR2 SQIVND (reference sequence). The J segment lost 4 bases and the V segment lost 7 bases, leaving 7 bases of the junction unmatched. The CDR3 spans 15 residues. For the CDR3, the DNA is TGTGCCAGTATTCCGGCGGGGGACGGGGCCAACGTCCTGACTTTC. This codes for CASIPAGDGANVLTF. Full variable domain (outside the CDR3, taken from reference TRBV19 and TRBJ2-6): DGGITQSPKYLFRKEGQNVTLSCEQNLNHDAMYWYRQDPGQGLRLIYYSQIVNDFQKGDIAEGYSVSREKKESFPLTVTSAQKNPTAFYLCASIPAGDGANVLTFGAGSRLTVL.

The chain combines TRBV9 with TRBJ2-1; no firm D call. This CDR3 comprises 13 residues. Per the germline V gene, CDR1 is SGDLS and CDR2 is YYNGEE. V was cut by 4 bases and J by 4 bases, with 9 bases left in between. CDR3 nucleotides: TGTGCCAGCAGCTCTGACCCATACAATGAGCAGTTCTTC. It codes for CASSSDPYNEQFF.

This chain links TRBV10-3 with TRBJ2-3; 8 bases line up with TRBD2. This CDR3 is built from 18 residues. Trimming cost V 0 bases and J 0 bases; bases outside gene matches: 8. The V gene's germline CDR1 is ENHRY and CDR2 SYGVKD. The CDR3 DNA reads as TGTGCCATCAGTGAGTCGGTGATTAGCGGGGCTAGCACAGATACGCAGTATTTT. Its protein is CAISESVISGASTDTQYF.

V is TRBV5-1 and J is TRBJ2-7; tentative D call: TRBD1 (5 bases). V dropped 0 bases and J dropped 5 bases, with 9 bases sitting between them. The germline CDR1 and CDR2 sequences are SGHRS and YFSETQ. The CDR3 sequence is 13 residues long. The CDR3: CASSLALTDEQYF. The CDR3, as DNA: TGCGCCAGCAGCTTGGCCTTGACAGACGAGCAGTACTTC. Using reference TRBV5-1 and TRBJ2-7 for the parts outside the CDR3, the full variable domain is KAGVTQTPRYLIKTRGQQVTLSCSPISGHRSVSWYQQTPGQGLQFLFEYFSETQRNKGNFPGRFSGRQFSNSRSEMNVSTLELGDSALYLCASSLALTDEQYFGPGTRLTVT.

The chain has TRBV15 and TRBJ2-7; tentatively, D is TRBD1 (5 bases). The ends were cut back, 0 bases at V and 9 bases at J, with 18 bases in the middle. The CDR3 extends over 15 amino acids. The germline CDR1 and CDR2 sequences are LNHNV and YYDKDF (reference sequence). The CDR3 loop is CATSRDKWRGAGQYF. The CDR3 DNA is TGTGCCACCAGCAGAGATAAATGGCGTGGGGCAGGGCAGTACTTC.

The chain carries TRBV5-1 and TRBJ2-7; unclear D gene. Germline CDR1 and CDR2: SGHRS and YFSETQ. The CDR3 runs to 13 residues. The ends were cut back, 4 bases at V and 4 bases at J, with 12 bases in the middle. The CDR3, as DNA: TGCGCCAGCAGCCCCGACCGACCTTACGAGCAGTACTTC. Translating it yields CASSPDRPYEQYF.

The chain recombines TRBV18 with TRBJ2-7, with D maybe TRBD1 (5 bases). The CDR3 extends over 12 amino acids. Looked up from germline, CDR1 is KGHSH and CDR2 is LQKENI. Trimming cost V 4 bases and J 6 bases, with 10 bases left between them. In DNA form, the CDR3 reads TGTGCCAGCTCACGACCCCAGGGCGAGCAGTACTTC. It translates to CASSRPQGEQYF. The whole variable domain, remainder taken from reference TRBV18 and TRBJ2-7, is NAGVMQNPRHLVRRRGQEARLRCSPMKGHSHVYWYRQLPEEGLKFMVYLQKENIIDESGMPKERFSAEFPKEGPSILRIQQVVRGDSAAYFCASSRPQGEQYFGPGTRLTVT.

The chain recombines TRBV6-6 with TRBJ2-1; TRBD2 agrees at 9 bases. Germline trimming cut 4 bases from V and 7 bases from J; bases unmatched to any gene: 8. Germline CDR1 MNHNY, CDR2 SVGAGI (reference sequence). The CDR3 extends over 15 amino acids. The CDR3 region is CASSSFSGSLNEQFF. CDR3 nucleotide sequence: TGTGCCAGCAGTTCCTTTAGCGGGAGCCTAAATGAGCAGTTCTTC.

Worth noting for this clone: Other DNA sequences from this sample encode an identical CDR3 as well. The chain joins TRBV4-3 to TRBJ2-7; tentative D call: TRBD1 (5 bases). This CDR3 is 16 amino acids long. The V gene lost 4 bases and the J gene lost 4 bases, with 20 bases spanning the gap. Germline V CDR1 and CDR2: LGHNA, YSLEER. The CDR3 DNA reads as TGCGCCAGCAGCCCCCGGCACCCAGACAGTTCTTACGAGCAGTACTTC. This translates into CASSPRHPDSSYEQYF.

This clone was observed a few times. The chain joins TRBV5-5 to TRBJ1-5; the D is unclear. CDR1 is SGHKS and CDR2 is YYEKEE in the germline V gene (reference sequence). V gave up 4 bases and J gave up 2 bases, with 4 bases separating them. This CDR3 is built from 12 residues. This chain's CDR3 is CASSEGNQPQHF. CDR3 nucleotides: TGTGCCAGCAGCGAAGGCAATCAGCCCCAGCATTTT.

The rearrangement uses TRBV5-1 and TRBJ2-1; 14 bases agree with TRBD2. CDR1 SGHRS and CDR2 YFSETQ come from the germline V gene. The CDR3 runs 14 residues. Germline trimming cut 5 bases from V and 9 bases from J; bases unmatched to any gene: 4. The chain's CDR3 is CASRGLAGVFEQFF. CDR3 DNA: TGCGCCAGCAGGGGACTAGCGGGAGTTTTTGAGCAGTTCTTC.

V usage is TRBV28 and J usage is TRBJ2-6, with 8 nucleotides matching TRBD1. V gave up 5 bases and J gave up 0 bases; unmatched junction bases: 6. The CDR3 loop spans 17 amino acids. In germline, CDR1 is MDHEN, CDR2 SYDVKM. The CDR3 spells CASSQGTGDSGANVLTF. The CDR3 coding sequence is TGTGCCAGCAGTCAGGGGACAGGAGACTCTGGGGCCAACGTCCTGACTTTC.

The J gene is TRBJ2-2, the V gene TRBV15; D possibly matches TRBD1 or TRBD2 (5 bases each). V shed 2 bases and J shed 6 bases, with 19 bases lying between them. The CDR3 sequence is 17 residues long. From germline, CDR1 is LNHNV and CDR2 YYDKDF (reference sequence). This CDR3 reads CATSRNTGTISAGELFF. The CDR3 DNA reads as TGTGCCACCAGCAGAAATACCGGGACGATTAGCGCCGGGGAGCTGTTTTTT. Together with reference TRBV15 and TRBJ2-2, the CDR3 gives the full variable domain: DAMVIQNPRYQVTQFGKPVTLSCSQTLNHNVMYWYQQKSSQAPKLLFHYYDKDFNNEADTPDNFQSRRPNTSFCFLDIRSPGLGDTAMYLCATSRNTGTISAGELFFGEGSRLTVL.

This chain uses TRBV2 with TRBJ2-1, with a weak D call TRBD2 (5 bases). Germline-derived CDR1 and CDR2 are SNHLY and FYNNEI. Between the trimmed V and J ends, which lost 3 bases and 13 bases, there was a span of 13 bases. The CDR3 has 12 amino acids. For the CDR3, the DNA is TGTGCCAGCAGTGACGAACTAGTATCCCAGTTCTTC. This translates into CASSDELVSQFF.

This clone was seen many times. Other DNA variants within this sample encode the same CDR3. The chain employs TRBV6-1 and TRBJ2-5, with D possibly matching TRBD2 (6 bases). This CDR3 spans 14 amino acids. Per the germline V gene, CDR1 is MNHNS and CDR2 is SASEGT. Trimming pared 0 bases from V and 5 bases from J, leaving 10 bases between. CDR3 nucleotides: TGTGCCAGCAGTGAAGCGGGAGGTTTTGAGACCCAGTACTTC. It encodes CASSEAGGFETQYF.